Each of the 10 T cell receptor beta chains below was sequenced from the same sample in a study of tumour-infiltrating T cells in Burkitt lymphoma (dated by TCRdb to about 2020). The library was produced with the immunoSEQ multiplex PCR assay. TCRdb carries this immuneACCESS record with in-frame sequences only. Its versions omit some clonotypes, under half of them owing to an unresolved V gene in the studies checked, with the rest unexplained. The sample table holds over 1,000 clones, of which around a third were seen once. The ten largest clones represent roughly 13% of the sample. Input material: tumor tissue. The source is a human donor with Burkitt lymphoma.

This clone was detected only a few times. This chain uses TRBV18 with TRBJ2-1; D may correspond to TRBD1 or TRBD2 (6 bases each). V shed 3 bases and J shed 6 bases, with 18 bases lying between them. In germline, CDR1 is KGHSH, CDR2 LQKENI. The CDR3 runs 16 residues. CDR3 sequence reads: CASSPTGGPLGNEQFF. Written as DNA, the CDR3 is TGTGCCAGCTCACCCACTGGGGGGCCCCTCGGCAATGAGCAGTTCTTC.

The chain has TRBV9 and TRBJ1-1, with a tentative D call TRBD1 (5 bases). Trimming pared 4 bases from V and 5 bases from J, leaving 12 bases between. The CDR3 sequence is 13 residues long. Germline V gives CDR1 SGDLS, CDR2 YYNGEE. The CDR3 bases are TGTGCCAGCAGCTCCGGGACGACGACTGAAGCTTTCTTT. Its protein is CASSSGTTTEAFF.

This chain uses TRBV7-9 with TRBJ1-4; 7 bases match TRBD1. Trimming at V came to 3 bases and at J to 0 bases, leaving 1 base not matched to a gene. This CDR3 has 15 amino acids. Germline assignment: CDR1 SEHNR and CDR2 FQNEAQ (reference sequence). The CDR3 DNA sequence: TGTGCCAGCAGCTTTACAGGGGCAACTAATGAAAAACTGTTTTTT. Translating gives CASSFTGATNEKLFF.

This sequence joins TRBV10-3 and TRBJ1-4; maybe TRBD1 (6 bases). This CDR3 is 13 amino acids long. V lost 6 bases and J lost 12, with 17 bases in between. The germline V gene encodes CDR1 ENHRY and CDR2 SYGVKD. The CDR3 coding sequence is TGTGCCATCAGCTCGACAGGCGCTGAGGAACTGTTTTTT. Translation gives CAISSTGAEELFF.

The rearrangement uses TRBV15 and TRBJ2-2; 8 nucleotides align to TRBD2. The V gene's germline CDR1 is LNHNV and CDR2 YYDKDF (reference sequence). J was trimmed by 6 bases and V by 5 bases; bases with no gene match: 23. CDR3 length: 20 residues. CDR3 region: CATSQSIIRAGEKIAGELFF. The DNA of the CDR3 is TGTGCCACCAGCCAGAGCATCATAAGAGCGGGAGAGAAGATTGCCGGGGAGCTGTTTTTT.

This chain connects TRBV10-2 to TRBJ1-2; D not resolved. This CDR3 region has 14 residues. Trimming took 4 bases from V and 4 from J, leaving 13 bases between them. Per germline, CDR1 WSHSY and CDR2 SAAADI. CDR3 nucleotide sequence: TGCGCCAGCAGTGTTGTATTTCAAGCCTATGGCTACACCTTC. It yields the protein CASSVVFQAYGYTF.

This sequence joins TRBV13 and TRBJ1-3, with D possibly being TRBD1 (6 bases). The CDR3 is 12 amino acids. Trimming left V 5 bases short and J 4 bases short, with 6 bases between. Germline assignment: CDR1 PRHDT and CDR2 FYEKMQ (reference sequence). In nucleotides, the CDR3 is TGTGCCAGCAGCGACAGGGGAAACACCATATATTTT. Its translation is CASSDRGNTIYF.

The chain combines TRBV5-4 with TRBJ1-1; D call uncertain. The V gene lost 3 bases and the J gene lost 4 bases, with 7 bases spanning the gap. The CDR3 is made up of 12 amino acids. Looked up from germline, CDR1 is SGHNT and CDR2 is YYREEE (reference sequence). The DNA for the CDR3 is TGTGCCAGCAGCTACGTAGGCACTGAAGCTTTCTTT. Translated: CASSYVGTEAFF.

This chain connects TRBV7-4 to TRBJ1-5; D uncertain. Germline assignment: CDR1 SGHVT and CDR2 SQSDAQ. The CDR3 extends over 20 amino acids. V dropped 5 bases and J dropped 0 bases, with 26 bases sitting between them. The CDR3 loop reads CASSPNLGRPGNCSNQPQHF. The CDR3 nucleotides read TGTGCCAGCAGCCCGAACTTAGGACGTCCGGGGAATTGTAGCAATCAGCCCCAGCATTTT.

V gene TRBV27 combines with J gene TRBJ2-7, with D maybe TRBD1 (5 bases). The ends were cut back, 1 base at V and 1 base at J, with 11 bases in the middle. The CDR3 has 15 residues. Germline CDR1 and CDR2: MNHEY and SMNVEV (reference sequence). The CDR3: CASSLWAGHSYEQYF. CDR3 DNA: TGTGCCAGCAGTTTATGGGCAGGGCATTCCTACGAGCAGTACTTC.